A single sample is the source of the 2 T cell receptor beta chains below, sequenced in a study of blood T cells in healthy people across ages (dated by TCRdb to between 2015 and 2016). The library relied on 5' RACE. This sample was sequenced with an Illumina HiSeq 2500. A second about 6 to 11 cycle PCR used a sample-barcoded 5' primer and a J-beta primer mix. The raw public reads went through TCRdb reprocessing: fastp at Q25, MiXCR clone calling, in-frame beta chains kept. Under each unique CDR3 protein, matching rows form one entry showing the most common genes and DNA. The sample includes 760,000 or so distinct CDR3 sequences, with around 25% observed a single time. 9% to 9.5% of the sample rests with the top ten. In addition, the sample was reused for a study of T cells of mothers and their children.

Sequencing was done on a sample of blood. The origin of the receptors is a boy younger than 18 in good health.

The chain carries TRBV6-5 and TRBJ1-2; D is unclear. V gave up 2 bases and J gave up 4 bases, with 14 bases separating them. The CDR3 contains 15 residues. CDR1 and CDR2 from the germline V gene are MNHEY and SVGAGI. CDR3 residues: CASSYGPLAPYGYTF. The CDR3 coding sequence is TGTGCCAGCAGTTACGGGCCCTTGGCCCCCTATGGCTACACCTTC.

The chain employs TRBV3-1 and TRBJ2-4, with D unresolved. Trimming cost V 3 bases and J 1 base, with 7 bases left between them. This CDR3 has 14 amino acids. Germline CDR1 and CDR2: LGHDT and YNNKEL (reference sequence). This chain's CDR3 is CASSQGSAKNIQYF. CDR3 DNA sequence: TGTGCCAGCAGCCAGGGATCGGCCAAAAACATTCAGTACTTC.